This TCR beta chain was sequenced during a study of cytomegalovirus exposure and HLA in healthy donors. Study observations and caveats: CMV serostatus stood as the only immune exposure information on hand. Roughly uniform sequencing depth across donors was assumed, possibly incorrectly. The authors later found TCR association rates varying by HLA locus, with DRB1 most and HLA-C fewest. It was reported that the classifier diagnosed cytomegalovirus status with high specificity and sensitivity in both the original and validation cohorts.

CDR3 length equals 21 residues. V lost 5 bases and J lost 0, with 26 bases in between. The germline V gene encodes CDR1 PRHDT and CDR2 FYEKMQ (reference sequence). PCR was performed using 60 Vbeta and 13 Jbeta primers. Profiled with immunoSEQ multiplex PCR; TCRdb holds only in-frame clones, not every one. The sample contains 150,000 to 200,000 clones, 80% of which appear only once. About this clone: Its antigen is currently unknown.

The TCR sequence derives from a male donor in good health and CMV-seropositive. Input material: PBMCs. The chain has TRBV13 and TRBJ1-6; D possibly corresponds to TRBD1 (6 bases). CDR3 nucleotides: TGTGCCAGCAGCCGACAGGACCTCTTCAGCGCCGGAAGCTCCTATAATTCACCCCTCCACTTT. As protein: CASSRQDLFSAGSSYNSPLHF.